The text below deals with one T cell receptor (beta chain). Antigen unknown. Clones were read by immunoSEQ multiplex PCR, and TCRdb kept only the in-frame ones, dropping some. The sample has 95,000 to 100,000 clones; roughly 91% are singletons. This sample was taken from a study of siplizumab effects on memory and regulatory T cells. The study, taken as a whole, reports: Proliferating Tregs' suppressive function in siplizumab cultures went unconfirmed. Naive versus memory phenotype went unassigned for roughly 80-96% of proliferating CD4+ or CD8+ clones. Significant reduction of alloreactive sequences traceable to unstimulated CD4+ memory cells was observed with siplizumab. Apparently key alloresponse contributors, naive T cells also seemed more diverse than memory cells.

This CDR3 has 13 amino acids. Germline lookup yields CDR1 WNHNN and CDR2 SYGVQD (reference sequence). V gave up 5 bases and J gave up 3 bases, with 7 bases separating them. The specimen sequenced was non-Treg CD4+ T cells sorted from blood. The receptor was isolated from a human donor in good health. The V call is TRBV10-1, the J call TRBJ2-2; D is possibly TRBD2 (5 bases). This CDR3 is CASSFSDTGELFF. The CDR3 DNA follows: TGCGCCAGCAGTTTTAGCGACACCGGGGAGCTGTTTTTT.